The rows below give T cell receptor beta chains drawn from one sample of a study of T cell responses to AZD1222 COVID-19 vaccine. TCRdb's copy holds only in-frame clones and misses some; the assay was immunoSEQ multiplex PCR. The repertoire holds approximately 190,000 clones, approximately 94% seen once, with over 7.5% in the top ten. The sequencing here drew on peripheral blood, taken on day 0 of AZD1222 vaccination. The receptors here all came from an adult in good health. Each CDR3 is given without its conserved first and last residue.

V gene: TRBV4-2; J gene: TRBJ2-3; CDR3 length: 16; CDR3 protein: ASSQAFLPGQRTYTQY
V gene: TRBV5-6; J gene: TRBJ1-5; CDR3 length: 14; CDR3 protein: ASSFYGMYSNQPQH
V gene: TRBV29-1; J gene: TRBJ2-7; CDR3 length: 9; CDR3 protein: SADAGNEQY
V gene: TRBV19; J gene: TRBJ2-2; CDR3 length: 14; CDR3 protein: ASSISPQGNTGELF
V gene: TRBV29-1; J gene: TRBJ1-2; CDR3 length: 13; CDR3 protein: SVPEGTFLPHGYT
V gene: TRBV5-6; J gene: TRBJ2-3; CDR3 length: 16; CDR3 protein: ASSLGGLSGGPADTQY
V gene: TRBV6-1; J gene: TRBJ2-7; CDR3 length: 12; CDR3 protein: ASSERQESYEQY
V gene: TRBV7-2; J gene: TRBJ2-2; CDR3 length: 12; CDR3 protein: ASSLDSGSGELF
V gene: TRBV11-3; J gene: TRBJ1-1; CDR3 length: 16; CDR3 protein: ASTRGGTGDPLDTEAF
V gene: TRBV5-8; J gene: TRBJ2-3; CDR3 length: 13; CDR3 protein: ASSLGGSSTDTQY
V gene: TRBV7-6; J gene: TRBJ2-7; CDR3 length: 14; CDR3 protein: ASSSEDKEELYEQY
V gene: TRBV5-5; J gene: TRBJ1-1; CDR3 length: 12; CDR3 protein: ASSPGTGRTEAF
V gene: TRBV7-9; J gene: TRBJ2-6; CDR3 length: 15; CDR3 protein: ASSLEQGVVGANVLT
V gene: TRBV3-1/TRBV3-2; J gene: TRBJ2-1; CDR3 length: 11; CDR3 protein: ASSQDGPAEQF
V gene: TRBV3-1/TRBV3-2; J gene: TRBJ2-2; CDR3 length: 14; CDR3 protein: ASSQGLAGAIGELF
V gene: TRBV18; J gene: TRBJ1-3; CDR3 length: 15; CDR3 protein: ASSQWTGAHSGNTIY
V gene: TRBV6-5; J gene: TRBJ1-1; CDR3 length: 12; CDR3 protein: ASSYDPGTTEAF
V gene: TRBV9; J gene: TRBJ1-1; CDR3 length: 12; CDR3 protein: ASSRGQGDTEAF
V gene: TRBV28; J gene: TRBJ2-5; CDR3 length: 12; CDR3 protein: ASSTRASQETQY
V gene: TRBV2; J gene: TRBJ1-6; CDR3 length: 13; CDR3 protein: ASRVNNAPNSPLH
V gene: TRBV3-1/TRBV3-2; J gene: TRBJ1-4; CDR3 length: 12; CDR3 protein: ASRDRDSGEKLF
V gene: TRBV27; J gene: TRBJ2-3; CDR3 length: 10; CDR3 protein: ASEKRGGTQY
V gene: TRBV7-3; J gene: TRBJ1-4; CDR3 length: 11; CDR3 protein: ASSRGVNEKLF
V gene: TRBV4-1; J gene: TRBJ2-7; CDR3 length: 13; CDR3 protein: ASSQRLVSDYEQY
V gene: TRBV5-1; J gene: TRBJ2-5; CDR3 length: 17; CDR3 protein: ASSLTPPILAASTETQY
V gene: TRBV14; J gene: TRBJ2-5; CDR3 length: 11; CDR3 protein: ASSQDRRETQY
V gene: TRBV27; J gene: TRBJ2-3; CDR3 length: 10; CDR3 protein: ASSSMADTQY
V gene: TRBV7-9; J gene: TRBJ2-7; CDR3 length: 9; CDR3 protein: ASSLGIQQY
V gene: TRBV7-9; J gene: TRBJ1-4; CDR3 length: 13; CDR3 protein: ASSLARGGNEKLF
V gene: TRBV28; J gene: TRBJ1-1; CDR3 length: 9; CDR3 protein: ASKGNTEAF
V gene: TRBV9; J gene: TRBJ2-7; CDR3 length: 12; CDR3 protein: ASSPDRSPNEQY
V gene: TRBV5-1; J gene: TRBJ2-2; CDR3 length: 15; CDR3 protein: ASSLRGPGVLTGELF
V gene: TRBV24-1; J gene: TRBJ2-2; CDR3 length: 13; CDR3 protein: ATSDGGRDTGELF
V gene: TRBV9; J gene: TRBJ2-3; CDR3 length: 14; CDR3 protein: ASSAGGRGRTDTQY
V gene: TRBV6-5; J gene: TRBJ1-2; CDR3 length: 13; CDR3 protein: ASRFQVKANYGYT
V gene: TRBV5-1; J gene: TRBJ1-3; CDR3 length: 14; CDR3 protein: ASSLGTGGSGNTIY
V gene: TRBV27; J gene: TRBJ1-2; CDR3 length: 10; CDR3 protein: ASKTRNYGYT
V gene: TRBV6-2/TRBV6-3; J gene: TRBJ1-2; CDR3 length: 13; CDR3 protein: ASSSPITGGGGYT
V gene: TRBV7-2; J gene: TRBJ2-3; CDR3 length: 14; CDR3 protein: ASSITSGAPTDTQY
V gene: TRBV5-1; J gene: TRBJ2-1; CDR3 length: 13; CDR3 protein: ASSTSGSGYNEQF
V gene: TRBV5-8; J gene: TRBJ1-5; CDR3 length: 12; CDR3 protein: VSRYRGNNQPQH